These T cell receptor beta chains were read from a single sample in a study of OX40 agonist ivuxolimab in advanced cancers. The repertoire was sequenced with immunoSEQ multiplex PCR; TCRdb's copy has only in-frame clones and lacks some. The table has tens of thousands of clones, about 93% seen once; the top ten hold around a quarter. The sample in question was CD4+ or CD8+ T cells sorted from blood, obtained in a trial of the OX40 agonist ivuxolimab. The origin of the receptors is an adult with an advanced solid tumor such as melanoma, head and neck, liver or kidney cancer. The CDR3 runs from the conserved cysteine through the conserved F or W. A D gene is named only where the DNA matches it firmly. The listing skips clone size in some rows; elsewhere it reads once, few, many or a size class.

j_call v_call d_call clone_size cdr3_nt cdr3_aa
TRBJ2-5 TRBV10-3 . . TGTGCCATCGCAGAGGAAGGTTTGGAAGAGACCCAGTACTTC CAIAEEGLEETQYF
TRBJ2-1 TRBV4-2 . many TGTGCCAGCAGCCAAGATATTACTTATGAGCAGTTCTTC CASSQDITYEQFF
TRBJ2-7 TRBV12-2 . . TGTGCAAGTCGCCCTCGGAGTGGGCTAGCGAGGTCTTACGAGCAGTACTTC CASRPRSGLARSYEQYF
TRBJ2-5 TRBV6-5 TRBD2 . TGTGCCAGCAGTCCGGGGGGACCCCAGTACTTC CASSPGGPQYF
TRBJ2-3 TRBV7-8 . . TGTGCCAGCAGCTTAGTACCACGCACAGATACGCAGTATTTT CASSLVPRTDTQYF
TRBJ1-6 TRBV7-9 TRBD1 . TGTGCCAGCAGCTCGGCCGGGACAGCGCTTAATTCACCCCTCCACTTT CASSSAGTALNSPLHF
TRBJ2-7 TRBV4-1 TRBD2 . TGCGCCAGCAGCTTAACCGGGACTAGTCACAACGAGCAGTACTTC CASSLTGTSHNEQYF
TRBJ2-1 TRBV28 TRBD2 . TGTGCCAGCACGTTAGCGGGGGGACTAGCGGGAGTTTACAATGAGCAGTTCTTC CASTLAGGLAGVYNEQFF
TRBJ2-3 TRBV15 . . TGTGCCACCAGCAGGGGTAGCGAGTCAGATACGCAGTATTTT CATSRGSESDTQYF
TRBJ2-3 TRBV6-4 . . TGTGCCAGCAGTTTCCGTTCGGGGTCAGATACGCAGTATTTT CASSFRSGSDTQYF
TRBJ2-3 TRBV29-1 TRBD2 . TGCAGCGTTTTAGCGGGTGACGGCACAGATACGCAGTATTTT CSVLAGDGTDTQYF
TRBJ2-3 TRBV7-9 . . TGTGCCAGCAACCCTAGGGGCGGCCAAGATACGCAGTATTTT CASNPRGGQDTQYF
TRBJ2-1 TRBV7-9 TRBD2 once TGTGCCAGCAGGGGGGACTATAGAAGCTCCTACAATGAGCAGTTCTTC CASRGDYRSSYNEQFF
TRBJ1-5 TRBV27 . . TGTGCCAGCAGTCCCCTGGCGGAAAGCAATCAGCCCCAGCATTTT CASSPLAESNQPQHF
TRBJ1-1 TRBV29-1 . . TGCAGCGTTTCAGGGGCCACTGAAGCTTTCTTT CSVSGATEAFF
TRBJ2-3 TRBV5-5 . once TGTGCCAGCAGCTTGCGGGGCACAGATACGCGGTATTTT CASSLRGTDTRYF
TRBJ1-1 TRBV5-6 . . TGTGCCAGCAGCACCGTCCGGGACTGGATTTACGACACTGAAGCTTTCTTT CASSTVRDWIYDTEAFF
TRBJ2-1 TRBV9 . . TGTGCCAGCAGTCGGGGACTCAGCAGGCTTCTCTCCTACAATGAGCAGTTCTTC CASSRGLSRLLSYNEQFF
TRBJ2-5 TRBV9 TRBD2 . TGTGCCAGCAGCGTCGGGGGCCGGCTTGTAGCGGGAGAGGGCCAAGAGACCCAGTACTTC CASSVGGRLVAGEGQETQYF